The 15 T cell receptor beta chains reported below all come from one sample, sequenced in a study of T cells expressing NK-cell markers. From its re-call of the 5' RACE reads, TCRdb lists each CDR3 protein once, without DNA. The sample holds about 300,000 distinct CDR3 sequences. The specimen sequenced was blood T cells: a sorted CD56 or NKG2C T cell subset, CD4+ or CD8+ T cells, or bulk PBMC T cells (not recorded which). These receptors were obtained from a woman between 18 and 70 years old in good health.

The chain uses TRBV29-1 and TRBJ2-4. The CDR3 spans 14 residues. The germline CDR1 and CDR2 sequences are SQVTM and ANQGSEA. The CDR3: CSVEWGLAKNIQYF.

The chain recombines TRBV4-1 with TRBJ1-2; TCRdb gives TRBD1 as the D gene, but with no DNA this cannot be confirmed. Per germline, CDR1 MGHRA and CDR2 YSYEKL. The CDR3 covers 15 residues. The CDR3 sequence: CASSQAEGPNYGYTF.

V usage is TRBV6-2 or TRBV6-3 and J usage is TRBJ2-3; TCRdb returns TRBD1, unconfirmable since there is no DNA. Germline V gene lookup returns CDR1 MNHEY and CDR2 SVGEGT. There are 18 residues in the CDR3. CDR3 amino acids: CASSDSPVTKTSTDTQYF.

The chain joins TRBV6-2 or TRBV6-3 to TRBJ1-5. The CDR3 is 13 residues long. Germline assignment: CDR1 MNHEY and CDR2 SVGEGT. CDR3 amino acids: CASSNRPAQPQHF.

This sequence joins TRBV20-1 and TRBJ2-5; absent DNA, TCRdb's TRBD1 call cannot be checked. CDR3 length: 14 amino acids. Germline V gene sequence: CDR1 DFQATT, CDR2 SNEGSKA (reference sequence). CDR3 region: CSAPPGQLQETQYF.

The rearrangement uses TRBV7-6 and TRBJ2-6; with no DNA, the TCRdb D assignment of TRBD1 cannot be verified. CDR1 and CDR2 (germline): SGHVS, FNYEAQ. The CDR3 has 17 amino acids. The CDR3 spells CASSLKQGTSGANVLTF. The full variable domain, completed using reference TRBV7-6 and TRBJ2-6, is GAGVSQSPRYKVTKRGQDVALRCDPISGHVSLYWYRQALGQGPEFLTYFNYEAQQDKSGLPNDRFSAERPEGSISTLTIQRTEQRDSAMYRCASSLKQGTSGANVLTFGAGSRLTVL.

The J gene is TRBJ2-5, the V gene TRBV12-3 or TRBV12-4; the D call from TCRdb, TRBD2, cannot be confirmed without DNA. The CDR3 has 14 residues. CDR3 residues: CASRVGLRTETQYF.

The gene calls are TRBV12-3 or TRBV12-4 and TRBJ2-6; TCRdb reports TRBD1, a call that lacks DNA to check it against. This CDR3 region has 17 residues. CDR3 in amino acids: CASSPRQKISGANVLTF.

The rearrangement uses TRBV5-1 and TRBJ1-3. This CDR3 has 14 amino acids. Germline V lookup: CDR1 SGHRS, CDR2 YFSETQ. CDR3 sequence: CASRSQSSGNTIYF.

The rearrangement uses TRBV7-9 and TRBJ2-1. Germline CDR1 reads SEHNR; CDR2 reads FQNEAQ (reference sequence). CDR3 length equals 13 residues. The CDR3 is CASSLTAISEQFF.

The genes are TRBV7-2 and TRBJ1-3. The CDR3 is 14 residues long. In germline, CDR1 is SGHTA, CDR2 FQGNSA. CDR3 region: CASNHRTFGNTIYF.

V is TRBV27 and J is TRBJ2-7; the D call of TRBD1 rests on TCRdb alone, since no DNA is present to check it. Germline V lookup: CDR1 MNHEY, CDR2 SMNVEV (reference sequence). The CDR3 consists of 15 residues. The CDR3 loop reads CASRPNPGQAYEQYF.

The chain links TRBV20-1 to TRBJ1-2; TCRdb returns TRBD1, unconfirmable since there is no DNA. The CDR3 loop spans 16 amino acids. Germline CDR1 reads DFQATT; CDR2 reads SNEGSKA (reference sequence). The CDR3 sequence: CSARDLRTGSGYGYTF.

V is TRBV5-6 and J is TRBJ1-5; TCRdb picks TRBD1, but there is no DNA to check that call. CDR3 length: 16 residues. The germline gives CDR1 SGHDT, CDR2 YYEEEE. CDR3 residues: CASSSQKQGINQPQHF.

The chain combines TRBV5-6 with TRBJ1-1. The CDR3 runs 15 residues. The germline gives CDR1 SGHDT, CDR2 YYEEEE. This CDR3 is CASSLGDNPNTEAFF.